One sample yielded the 10 T cell receptor beta chains listed below, sequenced in a study of blood T cells in healthy people across ages. Combining a sample-barcoded 5' primer with a J-beta primer mix, a second PCR ran for roughly 7 to 12 cycles. TCRdb re-derived calls from the 5' RACE reads in MiXCR, one entry per CDR3 protein. The repertoire holds some 1.5 million distinct CDR3 sequences, with 25% to 30% as singletons. The specimen was blood. The origin of the receptors is a woman aged 30 to 39 in good health.

This clonotype was seen many times. The chain combines TRBV12-3 or TRBV12-4 with TRBJ2-1; the match to TRBD1 covers 11 bases. With V trimmed by 6 bases and J by 2 bases, 3 bases remained unmatched. The CDR3 sequence is 15 residues long. The CDR3 nucleotides are TGTGCCAGCAGGAAGGACAGGGGGCCCTACAATGAGCAGTTCTTC. Translation: CASRKDRGPYNEQFF.

On this clonotype itself: A read error may account for a junction end that differs from germline. V is TRBV4-1 and J is TRBJ1-6; D perhaps matches TRBD1 (5 bases). The CDR3 consists of 13 residues. Germline V gene sequence: CDR1 MGHRA, CDR2 YSYEKL. The CDR3: CASSPRQGTPPHF. In DNA, the CDR3 is TGCGCCAGCAGCCCCCGGCAGGGTACACCCCCCCACTTT.

The J gene is TRBJ1-1, the V gene TRBV5-1, with 7 bases fitting TRBD1. The CDR3 has 17 residues. V lost 4 bases, J lost 1 base, and 13 bases stayed unmatched. Looked up from germline, CDR1 is SGHRS and CDR2 is YFSETQ. CDR3 residues: CASSRTGTGPPNTEAFF. For the CDR3, the DNA is TGCGCCAGCAGCCGGACAGGAACAGGGCCGCCGAACACTGAAGCTTTCTTT.

The chain joins TRBV4-2 to TRBJ2-5; 10 bases are a match to TRBD2. After removal of 5 bases from V and 11 bases from J, the junction contained 14 bases not matched to a gene. Germline-derived CDR1 and CDR2 are LGHNA and YNFKEQ. The CDR3 length is 15 residues. CDR3 amino acids: CASSEWTSGQNEQYF. The CDR3 DNA reads TGTGCCAGCAGCGAGTGGACTAGCGGTCAGAATGAGCAGTACTTC.

The sample holds many counts of this clonotype. V usage is TRBV4-1 and J usage is TRBJ2-7, with unresolved D. This CDR3 region has 13 residues. Trimming removed 0 bases at V and 5 bases at J, with 8 bases between. Germline V CDR1 and CDR2: MGHRA, YSYEKL. The CDR3 nucleotides read TGCGCCAGCAGCCAAGACCTATCCGACGAGCAGTACTTC. Its translation: CASSQDLSDEQYF.

The chain is built from TRBV24-1 and TRBJ1-1; D is ambiguous. The ends were cut back, 3 bases at V and 2 bases at J, with 6 bases in the middle. Germline V gene lookup returns CDR1 KGHDR and CDR2 SFDVKD. This CDR3 has 13 amino acids. In DNA form, the CDR3 reads TGTGCCACCAGTGATCCTTTAAACACTGAAGCTTTCTTT. It codes for CATSDPLNTEAFF.

This clonotype was observed many times. The chain combines TRBV7-2 with TRBJ2-3, with 10 bases aligning to TRBD2. CDR1 SGHTA and CDR2 FQGNSA come from the germline V gene. Trimming cost V 11 bases and J 4 bases; bases outside gene matches: 6. This CDR3 is built from 13 residues. DNA of the CDR3: TGTGCCGGTCGGGGACTAGCGTCAGATACGCAGTATTTT. Protein product: CAGRGLASDTQYF.

The rearrangement uses TRBV6-2 or TRBV6-3 and TRBJ1-1; 12 bases are shared with TRBD1. The CDR3 length is 15 residues. CDR1 is MNHEY and CDR2 is SVGEGT in the germline V gene. V lost 6 bases to trimming and J lost 8 bases; unmatched junction nucleotides: 10. CDR3: CASSPQGQGAGEAFF. The CDR3 DNA reads as TGTGCCAGCAGCCCGCAGGGACAGGGGGCAGGAGAAGCTTTCTTT.

J is TRBJ2-3 and V is TRBV28; 13 bases are a match to TRBD2. The CDR3 loop spans 18 amino acids. Trimming at V came to 6 bases and at J to 3 bases, leaving 12 bases not matched to a gene. Germline-derived CDR1 and CDR2 are MDHEN and SYDVKM. CDR3 sequence (DNA): TGTGCCAGCAGCCGTACTAGCGGGGGGGCCGGAGAGACAGATACGCAGTATTTT. Translated: CASSRTSGGAGETDTQYF.

The V gene is TRBV7-9, the J gene TRBJ2-2; the match to TRBD2 covers 10 bases. V dropped 5 bases and J dropped 6; count of bases not matched to a gene: 9. Germline V lookup: CDR1 SEHNR, CDR2 FQNEAQ (reference sequence). The CDR3 runs 16 residues. The CDR3 DNA is TGTGCCAGCAGCACACGTTCTAGCGGGAGCGCCGGGGAGCTGTTTTTT. This translates into CASSTRSSGSAGELFF.